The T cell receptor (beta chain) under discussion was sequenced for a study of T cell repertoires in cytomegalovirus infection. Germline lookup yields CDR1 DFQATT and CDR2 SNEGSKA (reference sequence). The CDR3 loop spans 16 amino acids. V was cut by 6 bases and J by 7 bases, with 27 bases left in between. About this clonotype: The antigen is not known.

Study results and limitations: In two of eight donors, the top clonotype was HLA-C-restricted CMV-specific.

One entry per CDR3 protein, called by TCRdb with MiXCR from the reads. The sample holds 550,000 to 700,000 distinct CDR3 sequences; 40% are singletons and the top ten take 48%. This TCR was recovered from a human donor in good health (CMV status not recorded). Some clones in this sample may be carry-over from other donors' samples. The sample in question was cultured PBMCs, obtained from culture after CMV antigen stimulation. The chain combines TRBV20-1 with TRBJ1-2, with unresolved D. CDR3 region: CSAASVAGKKAVGYTF. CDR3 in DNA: TGCAGTGCAGCTAGCGTCGCAGGCAAAAAGGCGGTTGGCTACACCTTC.